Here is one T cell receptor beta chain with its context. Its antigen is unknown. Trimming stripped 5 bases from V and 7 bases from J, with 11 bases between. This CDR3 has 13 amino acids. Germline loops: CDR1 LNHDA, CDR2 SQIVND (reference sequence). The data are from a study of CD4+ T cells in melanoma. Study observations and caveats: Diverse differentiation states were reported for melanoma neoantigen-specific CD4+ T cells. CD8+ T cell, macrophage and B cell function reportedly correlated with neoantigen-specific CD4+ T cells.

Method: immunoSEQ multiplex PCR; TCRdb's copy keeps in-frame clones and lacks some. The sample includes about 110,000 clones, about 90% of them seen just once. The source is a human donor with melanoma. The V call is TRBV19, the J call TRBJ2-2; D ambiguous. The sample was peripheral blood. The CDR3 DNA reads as TGTGCCAGTAGTCCCACGCGAGACGGGGAGCTGTTTTTT. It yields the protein CASSPTRDGELFF.